Below, 19 T cell receptor beta chains from the same sample are listed, as sequenced in a study of T cells in tuberculosis (dated by TCRdb to the late 2010s). The library was obtained by the immunoSEQ multiplex PCR assay. The immuneACCESS repertoire file appears here via TCRdb, limited to in-frame rearrangements. These files lack a portion of the clones; in checked studies, under half of the deficit traces to unresolved V genes, and the cause of the others is not known. This sample is represented by some 34,000 clones; around 90% of them were singletons. Clones ranked in the top ten supply over 5% of the sample. Taken with the paper, the label for time point translates to: new active TB diagnosis, blood taken before or within 7 days of starting treatment. The input for sequencing was PBMCs, taken at tuberculosis diagnosis. These receptors came from an adult with tuberculosis.

The V gene is TRBV9, the J gene TRBJ1-4; D perhaps matches TRBD1 (5 bases). CDR1 and CDR2 from the germline V gene are SGDLS and YYNGEE. CDR3 length: 15 amino acids. V lost 4 bases and J lost 0, with 10 bases in between. The CDR3 region is CASSPGGATNEKLFF. The CDR3 DNA sequence: TGTGCCAGCAGCCCCGGGGGGGCAACTAATGAAAAACTGTTTTTT.

The rearrangement joins TRBV4-2 to TRBJ1-4; 7 bases line up with TRBD1. CDR3 length: 15 amino acids. Germline trimming cut 0 bases from V and 4 bases from J; bases unmatched to any gene: 2. The V gene's germline CDR1 is LGHNA and CDR2 YNFKEQ. Written as DNA, the CDR3 is TGTGCCAGCAGCCAAGAGCAGGGGGATAATGAAAAACTGTTTTTT. This encodes CASSQEQGDNEKLFF.

The V gene is TRBV2, the J gene TRBJ1-4; unclear D gene. The CDR3 has 14 residues. Between the trimmed V and J ends, which lost 3 bases and 0 bases, there was a span of 5 bases. Germline CDR1 reads SNHLY; CDR2 reads FYNNEI. The CDR3 region is CASSETTTNEKLFF. Here the CDR3 DNA reads TGTGCCAGCAGTGAGACAACAACTAATGAAAAACTGTTTTTT.

The V gene is TRBV28, the J gene TRBJ1-1; 7 positions match TRBD1. V lost 4 bases to trimming and J lost 7 bases; unmatched junction nucleotides: 0. CDR3 size: 11 residues. The germline V gene has CDR1 MDHEN and CDR2 SYDVKM. Here the CDR3 DNA reads TGTGCCAGCAGTTGGGACAGTGAAGCTTTCTTT. The encoded protein is CASSWDSEAFF. The full variable domain, its missing parts supplied by reference TRBV28 and TRBJ1-1, is DVKVTQSSRYLVKRTGEKVFLECVQDMDHENMFWYRQDPGLGLRLIYFSYDVKMKEKGDIPEGYSVSREKKERFSLILESASTNQTSMYLCASSWDSEAFFGQGTRLTVV.

V and J are TRBV10-2 and TRBJ2-5; perhaps TRBD1 as D (6 bases). Germline lookup yields CDR1 WSHSY and CDR2 SAAADI. This CDR3 is built from 15 residues. Trimming cost V 6 bases and J 5 bases, with 19 bases left between them. CDR3 loop: CASRDLGRTEETQYF. In DNA form, the CDR3 reads TGCGCCAGCAGAGATCTGGGCAGGACAGAGGAGACCCAGTACTTC.

The J gene is TRBJ2-3, the V gene TRBV29-1, with D uncertain. Trimming shortened V by 3 bases and J by 3 bases, and 7 bases separated the two germline ends. The CDR3 runs to 12 residues. The V gene's germline CDR1 is SQVTM and CDR2 ANQGSEA. The CDR3 loop reads CSVDSVTDTQYF. The DNA of the CDR3 is TGCAGCGTTGACTCTGTTACAGATACGCAGTATTTT.

This clone has just one count. The chain combines TRBV6-1 with TRBJ2-2; 7 positions match TRBD1. The junction had 2 bases not matched to a gene; V was cut back by 0 bases and J by 1 base. The length of the CDR3 is 16 residues. CDR1 and CDR2 from the germline V gene are MNHNS and SASEGT. This CDR3 is CASSEATGWNTGELFF. CDR3 DNA sequence: TGTGCCAGCAGTGAAGCGACAGGGTGGAACACCGGGGAGCTGTTTTTT.

The chain links TRBV10-2 to TRBJ2-5; 8 nucleotides match TRBD2. V was pared by 6 bases and J by 1 base, with 7 bases of the junction left unmatched. This CDR3 has 15 amino acids. Germline V gene data show CDR1 as WSHSY and CDR2 as SAAADI. CDR3 coding DNA: TGCGCCAGCAGAAGTGGACTAGCTGGCCAAGAGACCCAGTACTTC. Translated: CASRSGLAGQETQYF.

V and J are TRBV6-6 and TRBJ2-4; tentative D call: TRBD1 (5 bases). The CDR3 has 11 amino acids. The germline V and J ends were trimmed by 8 bases and 5 bases, with 7 bases remaining between them. Germline values: CDR1 MNHNY, CDR2 SVGAGI (reference sequence). The CDR3 loop reads CASSRENIQYF. CDR3 coding DNA: TGTGCCAGCTCCAGGGAAAACATTCAGTACTTC.

The chain joins TRBV6-6 to TRBJ1-1; D is undetermined. CDR1 and CDR2 (germline): MNHNY, SVGAGI (reference sequence). The CDR3 is made up of 15 amino acids. Trimming removed 5 bases from V and 1 base from J, with 14 bases in between. The CDR3 reads CASSASKKRNTEAFF. The CDR3 DNA is TGTGCCAGCAGTGCCTCCAAGAAGCGGAACACTGAAGCTTTCTTT.

The rearrangement links TRBV5-6 to TRBJ1-5, with D possibly being TRBD1 (6 bases). Germline assignment: CDR1 SGHDT and CDR2 YYEEEE. The CDR3 totals 14 residues. V gave up 4 bases and J gave up 7 bases, with 15 bases separating them. CDR3 in DNA: TGTGCCAGCAGCCGGGCACAGGGCGGGCAGCCCCAGCATTTT. Its translation: CASSRAQGGQPQHF.

The gene calls are TRBV27 and TRBJ1-2; 7 bases line up with TRBD1. Trimming took 5 bases from V and 3 from J; bases not matched to a gene: 12. Germline values: CDR1 MNHEY, CDR2 SMNVEV (reference sequence). The CDR3 loop spans 16 amino acids. Here the CDR3 DNA reads TGTGCCAGCAGTCCCTCCGGGAGGGGGCCTTACTATGGCTACACCTTC. As protein: CASSPSGRGPYYGYTF.

In this sample, this clone turned up once. The chain has TRBV5-6 and TRBJ2-5, with D possibly TRBD1 on 5 matching bases. V was trimmed by 0 bases and J by 2 bases, leaving 11 bases between them. The V gene's germline CDR1 is SGHDT and CDR2 YYEEEE. The CDR3 totals 15 residues. The CDR3 is CASSLEFRVQETQYF. The CDR3 coding sequence is TGTGCCAGCAGCTTGGAATTCAGGGTGCAAGAGACCCAGTACTTC.

The chain carries TRBV28 and TRBJ1-2, with 9 bases fitting TRBD1. There are 13 residues in the CDR3. V lost 6 bases to trimming and J lost 14 bases; unmatched junction nucleotides: 13. Germline assignment: CDR1 MDHEN and CDR2 SYDVKM. The CDR3 region is CASSRNPSDRGTF. In DNA form, the CDR3 reads TGTGCCAGCAGCCGTAATCCCTCCGACAGGGGGACCTTC.

The chain links TRBV27 to TRBJ1-5, with 8 positions matching TRBD1. This CDR3 has 19 residues. In germline, CDR1 is MNHEY, CDR2 SMNVEV (reference sequence). Trimming at V came to 7 bases and at J to 0 bases, leaving 17 bases not matched to a gene. CDR3 region: CASTSRRDRPKLSNQPQHF. The DNA for the CDR3 is TGTGCCAGCACCTCCCGCCGGGACAGGCCAAAACTTAGCAATCAGCCCCAGCATTTT.

CDR3 bases: TGTGCCAGCAGTTTATTGCGGTATACGCAGTATTTT. This codes for CASSLLRYTQYF. The rearrangement joins TRBV28 to TRBJ2-3; D is uncertain. Trimming removed 1 base from V and 7 bases from J, with 6 bases in between. The CDR3 loop spans 12 amino acids. Germline assignment: CDR1 MDHEN and CDR2 SYDVKM. The variable domain in full, with the rest retrieved from reference TRBV28 and TRBJ2-3, is DVKVTQSSRYLVKRTGEKVFLECVQDMDHENMFWYRQDPGLGLRLIYFSYDVKMKEKGDIPEGYSVSREKKERFSLILESASTNQTSMYLCASSLLRYTQYFGPGTRLTVL.

The CDR3: CASGLVLSGSDEQFF. DNA for the CDR3: TGTGCTAGTGGTTTGGTACTTAGTGGGAGTGACGAGCAGTTCTTC. The rearrangement uses TRBV12-5 and TRBJ2-1; possible D gene TRBD2, 5 bases. The germline CDR1 and CDR2 sequences are LGHNT and FRNRAP. CDR3 length: 15 amino acids. Trimming pared 0 bases from V and 10 bases from J, leaving 16 bases between.

J is TRBJ2-1 and V is TRBV5-4; tentatively, D is TRBD1 (6 bases). V was cut by 4 bases and J by 4 bases, with 15 bases left in between. Germline CDR1 and CDR2: SGHNT and YYREEE (reference sequence). The CDR3 spans 15 residues. The CDR3 DNA reads TGTGCCAGCAGCCCCCAGGGGCTCTATTACAATGAGCAGTTCTTC. Translating gives CASSPQGLYYNEQFF.

The rearrangement joins TRBV2 to TRBJ1-5; D ambiguous. The V and J ends lost 6 bases and 5 bases respectively, with 17 bases between them. This CDR3 comprises 15 residues. Germline loops: CDR1 SNHLY, CDR2 FYNNEI. This CDR3 reads CASSQDRPRDQPQHF. CDR3 DNA: TGTGCCAGCAGCCAAGATCGACCGAGGGATCAGCCCCAGCATTTT. Drawing the rest from reference TRBV2 and TRBJ1-5, the complete variable domain is EPEVTQTPSHQVTQMGQEVILRCVPISNHLYFYWYRQILGQKVEFLVSFYNNEISEKSEIFDDQFSVERPDGSNFTLKIRSTKLEDSAMYFCASSQDRPRDQPQHFGDGTRLSIL.